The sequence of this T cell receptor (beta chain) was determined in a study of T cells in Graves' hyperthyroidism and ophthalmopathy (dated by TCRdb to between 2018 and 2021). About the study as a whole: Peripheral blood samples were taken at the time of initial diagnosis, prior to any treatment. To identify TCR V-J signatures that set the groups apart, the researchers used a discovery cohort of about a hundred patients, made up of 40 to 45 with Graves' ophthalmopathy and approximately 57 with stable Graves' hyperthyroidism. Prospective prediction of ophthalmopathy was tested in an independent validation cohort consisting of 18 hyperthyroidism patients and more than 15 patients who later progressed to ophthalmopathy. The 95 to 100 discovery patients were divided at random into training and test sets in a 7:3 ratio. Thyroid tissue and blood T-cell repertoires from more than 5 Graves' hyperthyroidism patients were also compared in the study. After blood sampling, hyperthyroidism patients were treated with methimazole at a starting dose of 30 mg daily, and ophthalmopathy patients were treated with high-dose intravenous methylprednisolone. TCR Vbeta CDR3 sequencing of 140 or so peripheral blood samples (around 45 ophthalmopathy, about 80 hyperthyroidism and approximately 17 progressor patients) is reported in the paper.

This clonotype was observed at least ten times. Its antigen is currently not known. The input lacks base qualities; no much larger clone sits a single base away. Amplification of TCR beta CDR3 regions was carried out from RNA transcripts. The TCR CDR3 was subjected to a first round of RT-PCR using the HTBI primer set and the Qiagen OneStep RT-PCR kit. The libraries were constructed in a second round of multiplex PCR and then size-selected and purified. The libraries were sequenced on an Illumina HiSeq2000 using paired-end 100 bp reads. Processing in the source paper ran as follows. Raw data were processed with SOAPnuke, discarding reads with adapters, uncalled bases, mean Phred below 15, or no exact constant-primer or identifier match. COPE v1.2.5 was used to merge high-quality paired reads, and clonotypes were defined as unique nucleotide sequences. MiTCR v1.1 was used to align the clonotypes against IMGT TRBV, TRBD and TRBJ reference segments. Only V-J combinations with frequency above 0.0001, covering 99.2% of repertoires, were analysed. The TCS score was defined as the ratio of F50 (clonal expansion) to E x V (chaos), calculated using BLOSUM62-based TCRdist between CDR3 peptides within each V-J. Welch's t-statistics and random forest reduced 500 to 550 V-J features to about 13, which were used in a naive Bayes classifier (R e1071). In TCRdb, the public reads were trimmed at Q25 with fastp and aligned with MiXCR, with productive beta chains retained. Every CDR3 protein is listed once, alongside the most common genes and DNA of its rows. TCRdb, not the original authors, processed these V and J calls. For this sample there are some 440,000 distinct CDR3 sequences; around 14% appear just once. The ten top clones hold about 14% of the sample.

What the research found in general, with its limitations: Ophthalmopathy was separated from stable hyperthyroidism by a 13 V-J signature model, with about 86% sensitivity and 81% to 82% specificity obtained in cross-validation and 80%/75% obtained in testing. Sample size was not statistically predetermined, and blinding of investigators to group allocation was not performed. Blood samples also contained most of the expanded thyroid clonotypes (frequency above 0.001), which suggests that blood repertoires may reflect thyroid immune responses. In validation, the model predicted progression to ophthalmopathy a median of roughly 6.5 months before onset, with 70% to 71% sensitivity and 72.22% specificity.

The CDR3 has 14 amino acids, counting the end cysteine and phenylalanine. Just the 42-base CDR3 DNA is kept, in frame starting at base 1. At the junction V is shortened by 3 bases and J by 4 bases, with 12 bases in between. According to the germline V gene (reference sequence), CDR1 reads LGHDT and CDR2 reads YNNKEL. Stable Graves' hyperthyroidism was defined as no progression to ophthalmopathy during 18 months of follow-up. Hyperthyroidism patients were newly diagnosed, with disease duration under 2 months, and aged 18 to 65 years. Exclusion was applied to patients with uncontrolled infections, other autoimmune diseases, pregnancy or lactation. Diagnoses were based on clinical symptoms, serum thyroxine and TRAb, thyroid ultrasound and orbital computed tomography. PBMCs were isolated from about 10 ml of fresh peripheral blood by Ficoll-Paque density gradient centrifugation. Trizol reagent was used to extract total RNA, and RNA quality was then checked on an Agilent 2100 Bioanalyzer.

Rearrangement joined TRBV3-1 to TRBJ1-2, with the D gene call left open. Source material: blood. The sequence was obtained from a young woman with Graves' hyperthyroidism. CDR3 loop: CASSHQTGLYGYTF. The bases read TGTGCCAGCAGCCACCAAACTGGACTCTATGGCTACACCTTC.